The clone carrying this T cell receptor (beta chain) was detected a few times. What it recognizes is unknown. Germline V gene data show CDR1 as MDHEN and CDR2 as SYDVKM. V lost 7 bases, J lost 4 bases, and 13 bases lay in between. This CDR3 is 13 amino acids long. This sample stems from a study of human T cells and chemical hapten exposure. Study-wide findings and caveats: Among TCRs, those above 1 in 1000 frequency were unaffected by DPC sensitization. Expanded TCRs produced significantly more large CDR3 similarity clusters than controls did.

The library tagged individual cDNA molecules with unique molecular identifiers. TCRdb independently ran MiXCR on the RACE reads; one entry per CDR3 protein. The sample includes 200,000 to 300,000 distinct CDR3 sequences, approximately 8.6% of them seen just once. Regarding time point: pre-sensitization, week 0. As to treatment: therapeutic diphenylcyclopropenone sensitization with weekly scalp DPC. Sequenced material: whole blood, taken in connection with sensitization to the hapten diphenylcyclopropenone (DPC). The gene calls are TRBV28 and TRBJ1-2; D gene uncertain. The TCR was taken from a woman aged 40 to 50 with alopecia areata. Some clones in this sample may be carry-over from other donors' samples. CDR3 sequence: CASTTGSLYGYTF. DNA for the CDR3: TGTGCCAGCACTACCGGCAGTCTCTATGGCTACACCTTC.